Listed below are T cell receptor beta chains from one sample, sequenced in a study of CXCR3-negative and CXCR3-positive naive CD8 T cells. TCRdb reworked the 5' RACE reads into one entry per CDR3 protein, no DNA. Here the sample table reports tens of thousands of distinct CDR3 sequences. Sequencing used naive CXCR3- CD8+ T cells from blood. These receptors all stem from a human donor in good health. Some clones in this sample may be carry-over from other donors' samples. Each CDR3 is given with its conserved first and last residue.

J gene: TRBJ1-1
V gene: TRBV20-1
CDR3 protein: CSALWTDTEAFF

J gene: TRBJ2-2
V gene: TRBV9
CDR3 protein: CASSVAGNTGELFF

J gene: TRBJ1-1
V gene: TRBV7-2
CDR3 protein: CASSLPTNTEAFF

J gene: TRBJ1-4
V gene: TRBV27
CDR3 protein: CASSALLGQDSEKLFF

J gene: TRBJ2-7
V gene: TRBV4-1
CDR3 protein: CASSPLGGSHEQYF

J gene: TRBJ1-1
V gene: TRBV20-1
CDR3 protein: CSAREAGVGAEAFF

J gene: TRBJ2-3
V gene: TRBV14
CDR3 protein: CASSLYPLLAGVEPSSTDTQYF

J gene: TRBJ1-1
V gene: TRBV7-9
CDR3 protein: CASSPGTVEACFF

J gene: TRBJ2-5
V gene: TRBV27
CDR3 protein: CASSLRGRQETQYF

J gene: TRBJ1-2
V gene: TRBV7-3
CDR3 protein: CASSLLEGSGYTF

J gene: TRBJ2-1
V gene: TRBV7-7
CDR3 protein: CASSLRANNEQHF

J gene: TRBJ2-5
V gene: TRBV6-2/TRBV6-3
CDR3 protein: CASRQDGLGETQYF

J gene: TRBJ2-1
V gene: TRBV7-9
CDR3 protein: CASLDSSSYNEQFF

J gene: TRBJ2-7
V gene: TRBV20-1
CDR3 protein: CSARGTDTTYEQYF